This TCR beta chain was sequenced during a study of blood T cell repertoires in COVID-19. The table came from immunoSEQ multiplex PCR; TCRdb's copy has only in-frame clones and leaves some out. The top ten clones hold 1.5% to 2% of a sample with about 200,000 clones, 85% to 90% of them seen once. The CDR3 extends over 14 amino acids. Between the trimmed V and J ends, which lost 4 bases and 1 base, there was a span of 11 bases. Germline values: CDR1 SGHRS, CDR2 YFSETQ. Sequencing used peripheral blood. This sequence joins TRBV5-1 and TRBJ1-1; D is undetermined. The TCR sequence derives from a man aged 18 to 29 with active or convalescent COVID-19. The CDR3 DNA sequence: TGCGCCAGCAGCCTTGGACTTTCGAACACTGAAGCTTTCTTT. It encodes CASSLGLSNTEAFF. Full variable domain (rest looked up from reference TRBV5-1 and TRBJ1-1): KAGVTQTPRYLIKTRGQQVTLSCSPISGHRSVSWYQQTPGQGLQFLFEYFSETQRNKGNFPGRFSGRQFSNSRSEMNVSTLELGDSALYLCASSLGLSNTEAFFGQGTRLTVV.